These 28 T cell receptor beta chains share one sample of origin, sequenced in a study of blood T cell repertoires in COVID-19. Clones were sequenced by immunoSEQ multiplex PCR, and TCRdb holds only the in-frame ones, with some missing. The repertoire consists of roughly 120,000 clones, with over 70% occurring once and the leading ten covering just under 30%. What was sequenced was peripheral blood. The receptor set was obtained from a woman aged 70-85 years with acute or convalescent COVID-19.

This sequence joins TRBV7-6 and TRBJ2-6, with 9 bases fitting TRBD1. The CDR3 is made up of 17 amino acids. Losses at the gene ends were 4 bases for V and 0 bases for J; bases not matched to a gene: 4. CDR1 is SGHVS and CDR2 is FNYEAQ in the germline V gene. In nucleotides, the CDR3 is TGTGCCAGCAGCTCCGGACAGGGGAACTCTGGGGCCAACGTCCTGACTTTC. Its translation is CASSSGQGNSGANVLTF. Together with reference TRBV7-6 and TRBJ2-6, the CDR3 gives the full variable domain: GAGVSQSPRYKVTKRGQDVALRCDPISGHVSLYWYRQALGQGPEFLTYFNYEAQQDKSGLPNDRFSAERPEGSISTLTIQRTEQRDSAMYRCASSSGQGNSGANVLTFGAGSRLTVL.

This chain connects TRBV3-1 (or the pseudogene TRBV3-2) to TRBJ1-1; maybe TRBD1 (6 bases). This CDR3 is built from 12 residues. V shed 3 bases and J shed 11 bases, with 13 bases lying between them. CDR1 is LGHDT and CDR2 is YNNKEL in the germline V gene (reference sequence). The CDR3 DNA reads as TGTGCCAGCAGCCATCAGAAGGGGGAGGCTTTCTTT. Amino acids: CASSHQKGEAFF.

This chain joins TRBV19 and TRBJ1-2; D ambiguous. Trimming removed 4 bases from V and 0 bases from J, with 9 bases in between. Per the germline V gene, CDR1 is LNHDA and CDR2 is SQIVND (reference sequence). CDR3 length: 14 amino acids. DNA of the CDR3: TGTGCCAGTAGTACCAGCGGGTCTAACTATGGCTACACCTTC. Translation: CASSTSGSNYGYTF.

The V call is TRBV19, the J call TRBJ1-2; TRBD1 is a possible D gene (5 bases). The CDR3 contains 13 residues. Germline loops: CDR1 LNHDA, CDR2 SQIVND (reference sequence). With 9 bases removed from V and 8 bases from J, the gap between germline ends came to 19 bases. The CDR3 protein is CASTRTMVAGYTF. CDR3 sequence (DNA): TGTGCCAGCACTCGGACAATGGTCGCGGGCTACACCTTC.

V is TRBV6-6 and J is TRBJ2-1; 7 bases align to TRBD2. There are 15 residues in the CDR3. Germline lookup yields CDR1 MNHNY and CDR2 SVGAGI (reference sequence). The V and J ends lost 2 bases and 6 bases, in that order; junction bases with no gene match: 7. CDR3 coding DNA: TGTGCCAGCAGTTACCGCGCGGGGGTCCTCAATGAGCAGTTCTTC. Amino acid sequence: CASSYRAGVLNEQFF.

The chain has TRBV13 and TRBJ2-1; the match to TRBD1 covers 8 bases. The CDR3 runs to 14 residues. Germline V gene lookup returns CDR1 PRHDT and CDR2 FYEKMQ (reference sequence). Trimming removed 3 bases from V and 5 bases from J; junction bases left unmatched: 3. As DNA, the CDR3 is TGTGCCAGCAGCTTCCAGGGGGCAAACAATGAGCAGTTCTTC. The encoded protein is CASSFQGANNEQFF.

The V and J genes are TRBV4-1 and TRBJ1-2; TRBD1 matches 11 bases. V was clipped by 0 bases and J by 1 base; unmatched bases: 4. The CDR3 contains 17 residues. CDR1 is MGHRA, CDR2 YSYEKL, per germline. As DNA, the CDR3 is TGCGCCAGCAGCCAAGATGCGGGACAGGGGGTTAACTATGGCTACACCTTC. This sequence encodes CASSQDAGQGVNYGYTF.

This clone appeared once. The chain uses TRBV12-3 or TRBV12-4 and TRBJ1-6; the D gene is possibly TRBD1 (6 bases). The CDR3 length is 13 residues. Between the trimmed V and J ends, which lost 7 bases and 8 bases, there was a span of 12 bases. In DNA form, the CDR3 reads TGTGCCAGCACTAAGACAGGCGATTCACCCCTCCACTTT. It yields the protein CASTKTGDSPLHF.

Here the CDR3 DNA reads TGCAGCGTTGAAGATCCAGGCGGGGGTTATGAAAAACTGTTTTTT. Its protein product is CSVEDPGGGYEKLFF. The rearrangement uses TRBV29-1 and TRBJ1-4, with a tentative D call TRBD1 (5 bases). The CDR3 runs to 15 residues. CDR1 SQVTM and CDR2 ANQGSEA come from the germline V gene. V was clipped by 0 bases and J by 6 bases, with 14 bases between them.

The chain has TRBV5-4 and TRBJ2-7, with a tentative D call TRBD1 (5 bases). The length of the CDR3 is 13 residues. Germline CDR1 SGHNT, CDR2 YYREEE (reference sequence). Trimming took 5 bases from V and 5 from J, leaving 14 bases between them. The CDR3 reads CASRPQGINEQYF. The CDR3 DNA sequence: TGTGCCAGCAGGCCCCAGGGAATTAACGAGCAGTACTTC. The full variable domain, with the rest looked up from reference TRBV5-4 and TRBJ2-7, is ETGVTQSPTHLIKTRGQQVTLRCSSQSGHNTVSWYQQALGQGPQFIFQYYREEENGRGNFPPRFSGLQFPNYSSELNVNALELDDSALYLCASRPQGINEQYFGPGTRLTVT.

The rearrangement joins TRBV3-1 (or the pseudogene TRBV3-2) to TRBJ2-2; D perhaps matches TRBD1 (6 bases). The CDR3 runs to 16 residues. V was trimmed by 5 bases and J by 1 base, leaving 14 bases between them. Germline lookup yields CDR1 LGHDT and CDR2 YNNKEL (reference sequence). In DNA, the CDR3 is TGTGCCAGCAGCTGGGCAACAGGGTTGAACACCGGGGAGCTGTTTTTT. Its protein is CASSWATGLNTGELFF.

The chain employs TRBV30 and TRBJ2-7; TRBD1 is a possible D gene (5 bases). Germline V gives CDR1 GTSNPN, CDR2 SVGIG (reference sequence). The germline V and J ends were trimmed by 2 bases and 6 bases, with 11 bases remaining between them. This CDR3 has 12 residues. The DNA of the CDR3 is TGTGCCTGGAGTAAGGGGTTTACCGAGCAGTACTTC. Encoded protein: CAWSKGFTEQYF.

The chain combines TRBV12-3 or TRBV12-4 with TRBJ1-2; 8 positions agree with TRBD1. The CDR3 runs to 13 residues. Trimming took 5 bases from V and 8 from J; bases not matched to a gene: 7. CDR3 in amino acids: CASSPDREGGYTF. Here the CDR3 DNA reads TGTGCCAGCAGTCCGGACAGGGAAGGCGGCTACACCTTC.

V and J are TRBV7-6 and TRBJ2-7, with 9 bases lining up with TRBD1. V lost 0 bases, J lost 1 base, and 10 bases stayed unmatched. From germline, CDR1 is SGHVS and CDR2 FNYEAQ. The CDR3 loop spans 18 amino acids. This CDR3 is CASSLARSGTGFSYEQYF. The CDR3 bases are TGTGCCAGCAGCTTAGCGCGCAGTGGGACAGGGTTTTCCTACGAGCAGTACTTC.

This rearrangement joins TRBV5-1 to TRBJ1-1; no clear D. CDR1 SGHRS and CDR2 YFSETQ come from the germline V gene. The length of the CDR3 is 13 residues. V dropped 0 bases and J dropped 7 bases, with 10 bases sitting between them. This CDR3 is CASSLAGRSEAFF. Written as DNA, the CDR3 is TGCGCCAGCAGCTTGGCGGGGAGAAGTGAAGCTTTCTTT.

In the case of this clone: One end of the junction varies from germline; a read error may be responsible. This chain uses TRBV6-5 with TRBJ2-7; 9 bases align to TRBD1. CDR1 is MNHEY and CDR2 is SVGAGI in the germline V gene. The CDR3 loop spans 15 amino acids. The CDR3 is CASSHSTGGGYEQYF. CDR3 coding DNA: TGTGCCAGCAGTCACTCGACAGGGGGAGGCTACGAGCAGTACTTC.

V usage is TRBV11-3 and J usage is TRBJ2-1; 11 bases map to TRBD2. Germline V gene data show CDR1 as SGHNT and CDR2 as YENEEA. This CDR3 comprises 16 residues. Losses at the gene ends were 5 bases for V and 2 bases for J; bases not matched to a gene: 5. The CDR3 protein is CASSPGTSGPYNEQFF. In DNA form, the CDR3 reads TGTGCCAGCAGCCCTGGGACTAGCGGCCCCTACAATGAGCAGTTCTTC.

Worth noting for this clone: Different DNA sequences within this sample yield the same CDR3. V and J are TRBV7-2 and TRBJ1-1; D gene unclear. The V end was cut by 4 bases, the J end by 2 bases, with 8 bases between. The CDR3 spans 13 residues. Germline V gene lookup returns CDR1 SGHTA and CDR2 FQGNSA. This CDR3 reads CASSSGLNTEAFF. In DNA, the CDR3 is TGTGCCAGCAGCTCAGGACTCAACACTGAAGCTTTCTTT.

The gene calls are TRBV2 and TRBJ1-5; the D gene is possibly TRBD1 (5 bases). The V end was cut by 8 bases, the J end by 1 base, with 24 bases between. The CDR3 length is 18 residues. CDR1 is SNHLY and CDR2 is FYNNEI in the germline V gene. The CDR3 loop is CASGHGASASRSNQPQHF. The CDR3 DNA is TGTGCCAGCGGGCATGGGGCCTCCGCTTCCCGGAGCAATCAGCCCCAGCATTTT.

This chain connects TRBV3-1 (or the pseudogene TRBV3-2) to TRBJ2-1; 9 bases map to TRBD2. The CDR3 totals 14 residues. J was trimmed by 6 bases and V by 4 bases; bases with no gene match: 4. CDR1 and CDR2 from the germline V gene are LGHDT and YNNKEL (reference sequence). The DNA for the CDR3 is TGTGCCAGCAGCCGATTACTAGCGGGCAATGAGCAGTTCTTC. It is translated as CASSRLLAGNEQFF.

The chain carries TRBV2 and TRBJ1-6, with TRBD1 as a possible D gene (5 bases). The CDR3 is made up of 14 amino acids. Germline V gene lookup returns CDR1 SNHLY and CDR2 FYNNEI. V gave up 4 bases and J gave up 7 bases, with 11 bases separating them. CDR3 amino acids: CASSVAGWNSPLHF. CDR3 DNA: TGTGCCAGCAGTGTGGCAGGGTGGAATTCACCCCTCCACTTT.

V gene TRBV6-6 combines with J gene TRBJ2-7; D is unclear. Germline loops: CDR1 MNHNY, CDR2 SVGAGI (reference sequence). The CDR3 contains 12 residues. Trimming shortened V by 0 bases and J by 6 bases, and 6 bases separated the two germline ends. This chain's CDR3 is CASSYSPSEQYF. CDR3 in DNA: TGTGCCAGCAGTTACTCCCCGTCCGAGCAGTACTTC.

The genes are TRBV2 and TRBJ1-6; no clear D gene. The CDR3 is 13 residues long. Between the trimmed V and J ends, which lost 7 bases and 6 bases, there was a span of 10 bases. CDR1 and CDR2 from the germline V gene are SNHLY and FYNNEI. The CDR3 coding sequence is TGTGCCAGCAAGGCGGCCCTTAATTCACCCCTCCACTTT. This sequence encodes CASKAALNSPLHF.

The rearrangement uses TRBV5-1 and TRBJ1-1; D is possibly TRBD1 (6 bases). The CDR3 is made up of 13 amino acids. Germline V lookup: CDR1 SGHRS, CDR2 YFSETQ. Trimming shortened V by 1 base and J by 5 bases, and 9 bases separated the two germline ends. CDR3 sequence: CASSLTRGTEAFF. CDR3 DNA: TGCGCCAGCAGCTTGACCAGGGGAACTGAAGCTTTCTTT.

The chain combines TRBV7-7 with TRBJ2-3; 10 bases fit TRBD1. This CDR3 is built from 14 residues. Trimming cost V 5 bases and J 5 bases; bases outside gene matches: 4. Germline CDR1 reads SSHAT; CDR2 reads FNYEAQ (reference sequence). In nucleotides, the CDR3 is TGTGCCAGCAGCCTTGGACAGGGGGTAGATACGCAGTATTTT. Amino acid sequence: CASSLGQGVDTQYF.

The chain has TRBV5-6 and TRBJ1-5; possible D gene TRBD1, 5 bases. Deletions cut 4 bases from V and 5 bases from J, with 16 bases between. This CDR3 spans 15 amino acids. Germline lookup yields CDR1 SGHDT and CDR2 YYEEEE. CDR3 DNA: TGTGCCAGCAGCCGCCGGGGGGTACTTGATCAGCCCCAGCATTTT. This sequence encodes CASSRRGVLDQPQHF.

CDR3 in amino acids: CASSNRERHYGYTF. The CDR3 DNA is TGTGCCAGCAGCAACCGGGAGAGGCACTATGGCTACACCTTC. The chain links TRBV9 to TRBJ1-2; D unresolved. The CDR3 extends over 14 amino acids. Between the trimmed V and J ends, which lost 4 bases and 3 bases, there was a span of 13 bases. Germline V gene sequence: CDR1 SGDLS, CDR2 YYNGEE.

The chain is built from TRBV5-4 and TRBJ2-7, with D maybe TRBD2 (5 bases). Germline assignment: CDR1 SGHNT and CDR2 YYREEE (reference sequence). This CDR3 contains 16 residues. V shed 5 bases and J shed 6 bases, with 24 bases lying between them. The CDR3 spells CASSPAGGQSPFEQYF. The CDR3, as DNA: TGTGCCAGCAGTCCTGCTGGCGGGCAGAGTCCTTTCGAGCAGTACTTC.